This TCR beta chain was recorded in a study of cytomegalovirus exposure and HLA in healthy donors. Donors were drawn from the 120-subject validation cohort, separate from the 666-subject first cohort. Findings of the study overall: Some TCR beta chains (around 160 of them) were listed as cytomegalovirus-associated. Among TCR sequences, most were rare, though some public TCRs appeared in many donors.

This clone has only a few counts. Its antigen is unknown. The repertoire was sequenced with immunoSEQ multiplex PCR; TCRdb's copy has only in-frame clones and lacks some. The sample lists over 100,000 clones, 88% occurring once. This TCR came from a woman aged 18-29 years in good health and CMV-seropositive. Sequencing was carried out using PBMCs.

In DNA form, the CDR3 reads TGCAGTGCTCCCACAGGAGATGAAGCTTTCTTT. This codes for CSAPTGDEAFF. The chain couples TRBV20-1 to TRBJ1-1; D might be TRBD1 (5 bases). The V gene's germline CDR1 is DFQATT and CDR2 SNEGSKA (reference sequence). The CDR3 length is 11 residues. The V gene lost 5 bases and the J gene lost 7 bases, with 11 bases spanning the gap.